These 26 T cell receptor beta chains were sequenced from one sample in a study of T cell repertoires in cytomegalovirus infection. One entry per CDR3 protein, called by TCRdb with MiXCR from the reads. Of 200,000 to 300,000 distinct CDR3 sequences listed, around 9% are singletons. Sequences were obtained from PBMCs. The receptors stem from a human donor in good health (CMV status not recorded). Some clones in this sample may be carry-over from other donors' samples.

This clonotype was counted at least ten times. The V call is TRBV7-2, the J call TRBJ2-2; D remains ambiguous. V was cut by 1 base and J by 5 bases, with 23 bases left in between. The CDR3 runs 19 residues. Germline V CDR1 and CDR2: SGHTA, FQGNSA. The CDR3 DNA follows: TGTGCCAGCAGCTTAGTTGCGGTCCTTAAGGTCAGATCAACCGGGGAGCTGTTTTTT. Translating gives CASSLVAVLKVRSTGELFF.

This clonotype showed up many times. The chain couples TRBV29-1 to TRBJ2-7; TRBD2 matches at 9 bases. The CDR3 extends over 14 amino acids. V lost 7 bases to trimming and J lost 2 bases; unmatched junction nucleotides: 9. Germline lookup yields CDR1 SQVTM and CDR2 ANQGSEA. In nucleotides, the CDR3 is TGCAGCGCCCGGGTAGCGGGAGCCACCTACGAGCAGTACTTC. It yields the protein CSARVAGATYEQYF.

This clonotype was counted once. In nucleotides, the CDR3 is TGTGCCAGCAGTGTCGCAGGTAATAGCAATCAGCCCCAGCATTTT. Translation: CASSVAGNSNQPQHF. The rearrangement joins TRBV12-3 or TRBV12-4 to TRBJ1-5; D unresolved. This CDR3 region has 15 residues. Trimming took off 5 bases at V and 0 bases at J, with 11 bases between the two ends.

This clonotype has a handful of counts. V gene TRBV6-2 or TRBV6-3 combines with J gene TRBJ2-7; 8 positions match TRBD2. Germline V gene sequence: CDR1 MNHEY, CDR2 SVGEGT. The ends lost 1 base at V and 0 bases at J; junction bases unmatched: 2. The CDR3 totals 15 residues. CDR3 coding DNA: TGTGCCAGCAGTTACTGGGGACTAGTCTCCTACGAGCAGTACTTC. Its protein is CASSYWGLVSYEQYF.

This clonotype was detected ten times or more. This chain joins TRBV27 and TRBJ2-4; D is ambiguous. V was pared by 0 bases and J by 1 base, with 7 bases between. The CDR3 totals 15 residues. The germline V gene encodes CDR1 MNHEY and CDR2 SMNVEV (reference sequence). The CDR3 here is CASSLSFVAKNIQYF. The CDR3, as DNA: TGTGCCAGCAGTTTATCCTTTGTGGCCAAAAACATTCAGTACTTC.

This clonotype was observed a few times. The V and J genes are TRBV7-8 and TRBJ1-5; no firm D call. CDR1 and CDR2 from the germline V gene are SGHVS and FQNEAQ. V dropped 6 bases and J dropped 2 bases, with 14 bases sitting between them. The CDR3 consists of 15 residues. Written as DNA, the CDR3 is TGTGCCAGCAGGCCCCGAGGGAGCGGCAATCAGCCCCAGCATTTT. This gives the protein CASRPRGSGNQPQHF.

V usage is TRBV7-2 and J usage is TRBJ1-4, with 8 bases identical to TRBD1. The CDR3 totals 16 residues. J lost 3 bases, V lost 5 bases, and 8 bases had no gene match. Germline CDR1 and CDR2: SGHTA and FQGNSA. The chain's CDR3 is CASSHDMTGANEKLFF. CDR3 nucleotide sequence: TGTGCCAGCAGCCATGACATGACAGGGGCTAATGAAAAACTGTTTTTT.

This clonotype was found many times. A read error may produce the germline difference seen at one junction end. The chain uses TRBV7-7 and TRBJ1-1; D remains ambiguous. The germline V gene has CDR1 SSHAT and CDR2 FNYEAQ (reference sequence). The length of the CDR3 is 13 residues. CDR3 region: CASSRSEGTEAFF. CDR3 nucleotide sequence: TGTGCTAGCAGCCGATCGGAAGGCACTGAAGCTTTCTTT.

The table lists this clonotype with many counts. J is TRBJ2-7 and V is TRBV7-2; D is unclear. This CDR3 region has 14 residues. Germline values: CDR1 SGHTA, CDR2 FQGNSA. V was shortened by 1 base and J by 2 bases, with 9 bases between the two germline ends. The CDR3: CASSLEIRTYEQYF. The CDR3 DNA reads TGTGCCAGCAGCTTAGAGATCAGAACCTACGAGCAGTACTTC.

This clonotype came up many times. The chain combines TRBV10-3 with TRBJ2-5; 8 bases are shared with TRBD2. Losses at the gene ends were 3 bases for V and 5 bases for J; bases not matched to a gene: 8. From germline, CDR1 is ENHRY and CDR2 SYGVKD. The CDR3 spans 15 residues. CDR3: CAISELAAKGETQYF. The CDR3 DNA reads as TGTGCCATCAGTGAACTAGCGGCAAAAGGGGAGACCCAGTACTTC.

In this sample, this clonotype turned up many times. The CDR3 here is CASTLGTGRYEQYF. The CDR3 DNA is TGTGCCAGCACCCTGGGGACAGGAAGATACGAGCAGTACTTC. The J gene is TRBJ2-7, the V gene TRBV7-2; 8 nucleotides match TRBD1. This CDR3 spans 14 amino acids. Germline V gene lookup returns CDR1 SGHTA and CDR2 FQGNSA. The V and J ends lost 7 bases and 4 bases, in that order; junction bases with no gene match: 9.

This clonotype was counted a few times. The V and J genes are TRBV7-9 and TRBJ2-1, with D perhaps matching TRBD2 (6 bases). Germline CDR1 and CDR2: SEHNR and FQNEAQ (reference sequence). Between the trimmed V and J ends, which lost 3 bases and 10 bases, there was a span of 19 bases. The CDR3 covers 15 residues. Here the CDR3 reads CASSFPGLGAWEQFF. For the CDR3, the DNA is TGTGCCAGCAGCTTCCCGGGACTTGGGGCTTGGGAGCAGTTCTTC.

There are many counts of this clonotype. This chain connects TRBV4-3 to TRBJ2-2; 9 bases are a match to TRBD2. CDR3 length: 16 amino acids. The germline gives CDR1 LGHNA, CDR2 YSLEER. The trim removed 4 bases at V and 1 base at J, leaving 4 bases unmatched. In nucleotides, the CDR3 is TGCGCCAGCAGCCCCCTACTAGCGGGGAACACCGGGGAGCTGTTTTTT. Translated, it gives CASSPLLAGNTGELFF.

This clonotype was detected many times. The chain employs TRBV6-2 or TRBV6-3 and TRBJ2-7; the match to TRBD2 covers 11 bases. The V gene end was trimmed by 6 bases and the J gene end by 0 bases; junction bases not matched to a gene: 4. Germline CDR1 MNHEY, CDR2 SVGEGT. The CDR3 runs 15 residues. CDR3 sequence: CASRRTSGLSYEQYF. The CDR3 DNA sequence: TGTGCCAGCAGGAGGACTAGCGGGCTCTCCTACGAGCAGTACTTC.

This clonotype occurred many times. This chain uses TRBV4-1 with TRBJ1-2, with 9 positions matching TRBD1. Per germline, CDR1 MGHRA and CDR2 YSYEKL. V dropped 1 base and J dropped 2; count of bases not matched to a gene: 2. CDR3 length: 15 amino acids. The CDR3 sequence: CASSQGDRVNYGYTF. The CDR3 DNA sequence: TGCGCCAGCAGCCAAGGGGACAGGGTAAACTATGGCTACACCTTC.

This clonotype has at least ten counts. The rearrangement uses TRBV28 and TRBJ2-6; D uncertain. The CDR3 is 18 residues long. Trimming removed 7 bases at V and 0 bases at J, with 19 bases between. Germline CDR1 is MDHEN and CDR2 is SYDVKM. CDR3 amino acids: CASTSPRVGRSGANVLTF. CDR3 sequence (DNA): TGTGCCAGCACCTCTCCAAGGGTCGGGCGCTCTGGGGCCAACGTCCTGACTTTC.

In this sample, this clonotype turned up many times. The V gene is TRBV7-8, the J gene TRBJ2-1; D call uncertain. V dropped 7 bases and J dropped 4 bases, with 17 bases sitting between them. The CDR3 length is 15 residues. CDR1 SGHVS and CDR2 FQNEAQ come from the germline V gene. CDR3 sequence (DNA): TGTGCCAGCACCCATGGCCGGTCCAGATACAATGAGCAGTTCTTC. The encoded protein is CASTHGRSRYNEQFF.

This clonotype came up many times. The chain uses TRBV4-1 and TRBJ2-1; D gene ambiguous. The V end was cut by 0 bases, the J end by 4 bases, with 28 bases between. This CDR3 is built from 21 residues. Germline lookup yields CDR1 MGHRA and CDR2 YSYEKL. CDR3 DNA: TGCGCCAGCAGCCAAGATATCGAACCCGAAGGGTTCCCCGGTGGGTACAATGAGCAGTTCTTC. It translates to CASSQDIEPEGFPGGYNEQFF.

The V call is TRBV6-6, the J call TRBJ1-6; D is unclear. Germline V gene lookup returns CDR1 MNHNY and CDR2 SVGAGI (reference sequence). This CDR3 is 14 amino acids long. Trimming left V 7 bases short and J 3 bases short, with 10 bases between. The CDR3 is CASTERDYNSPLHF. Written as DNA, the CDR3 is TGTGCCAGCACCGAGAGGGACTATAATTCACCCCTCCACTTT.

This clonotype has at least ten counts. This chain connects TRBV7-6 to TRBJ1-4; D ambiguous. CDR1 and CDR2 from the germline V gene are SGHVS and FNYEAQ. Trimming left V 5 bases short and J 2 bases short, with 9 bases between. This CDR3 has 14 residues. Here the CDR3 DNA reads TGTGCCAGCAGCGCAGAAGGTACTAATGAAAAACTGTTTTTT. Residues: CASSAEGTNEKLFF.

A single count supports this clonotype. This may be a read error: a much more frequent sequence differs by one nucleotide. The rearrangement uses TRBV7-2 and TRBJ2-1, with 9 bases fitting TRBD2. The CDR3 loop spans 15 amino acids. CDR1 is SGHTA and CDR2 is FQGNSA in the germline V gene. The CDR3 region is CASRISGGPNNEQSF. CDR3 sequence (DNA): TGTGCCAGCAGAATTAGCGGGGGCCCAAACAATGAGCAGTCCTTC.

This clonotype has ten or more counts. This chain connects TRBV7-2 to TRBJ1-3; the D gene is possibly TRBD1 (5 bases). Trimming removed 1 base at V and 0 bases at J, with 13 bases between. CDR1 and CDR2 (germline): SGHTA, FQGNSA. This CDR3 has 17 residues. CDR3 loop: CASSLGGVSSSGNTIYF. CDR3 DNA: TGTGCCAGCAGCTTAGGGGGGGTTTCTAGCTCTGGAAACACCATATATTTT.

The table lists this clonotype with many counts. The CDR3 DNA is TGTGCCAGCAGTCCGGGACTGAAGATATATGGCTACACCTTC. Translated: CASSPGLKIYGYTF. J is TRBJ1-2 and V is TRBV12-3 or TRBV12-4; D is possibly TRBD1 (5 bases). The CDR3 runs to 14 residues. V shed 5 bases and J shed 5 bases, with 15 bases lying between them.

This clonotype occurred a few times. The chain recombines TRBV27 with TRBJ2-4; D may correspond to TRBD1 or TRBD2 (5 bases each). This CDR3 has 11 residues. Per germline, CDR1 MNHEY and CDR2 SMNVEV (reference sequence). Trimming took off 6 bases at V and 14 bases at J, with 14 bases between the two ends. The CDR3 region has the DNA TGTGCCAGCAGCTATAGAGGGGACGAGTACTTC. Its protein product is CASSYRGDEYF.

This clonotype was seen ten or more times. V gene TRBV7-2 combines with J gene TRBJ2-1; 7 bases are shared with TRBD2. The CDR3 spans 13 residues. Looked up from germline, CDR1 is SGHTA and CDR2 is FQGNSA. J lost 8 bases, V lost 5 bases, and 6 bases had no gene match. The CDR3 is CASSPWGGYEQFF. In DNA form, the CDR3 reads TGTGCCAGCAGCCCCTGGGGGGGGTATGAGCAGTTCTTC.

In its sample, this clonotype was seen a few times. This rearrangement joins TRBV20-1 to TRBJ1-1; D uncertain. This CDR3 is built from 13 residues. Germline values: CDR1 DFQATT, CDR2 SNEGSKA (reference sequence). Between the trimmed V and J ends, which lost 5 bases and 2 bases, there was a span of 12 bases. CDR3 nucleotides: TGCAGTGCTGGAAACGAGGCCAACACTGAAGCTTTCTTT. Its translation: CSAGNEANTEAFF.